This record covers a single T cell receptor (beta chain). Using immunoSEQ multiplex PCR, the repertoire was profiled, and TCRdb retains in-frame clones only, with some absent. The sample records approximately 1,000,000 clones, roughly 80% being singletons. Germline values: CDR1 MNHEY, CDR2 SMNVEV (reference sequence). V lost 5 bases to trimming and J lost 3 bases, with 11 bases between them. CDR3 size: 14 residues. Nashville, Tennessee was home to all donors, each a Caucasian adult. This specimen belongs to a study of shared clonotypes between healthy human individuals. Sequenced: memory CD4+ T cells from PBMCs. This sample's subset: CD45RA-negative fraction. V is TRBV27 and J is TRBJ1-3; D unresolved. The receptor comes from a man younger than 30 in good health. Some clones in this sample may be carry-over from other donors' samples. In DNA, the CDR3 is TGTGCCAGCAGTCAAGGCTTAGGTGGAAACACCATATATTTT. Translated, it gives CASSQGLGGNTIYF.